This T cell receptor beta chain was sequenced during a study of regulatory T cells in long-lasting Graves disease. General study findings and limits: Segments TRBV28, TRBJ1-2 and TRBJ2-5 showed preferential usage in persistent disease.

Regarding time point: newly diagnosed GD, antithyroid drugs for less than 3 months. The authors made the TCR library using RNA they extracted from PBMCs. This CDR3 spans 14 amino acids. CDR1 and CDR2 (germline): SGHRS, YFSETQ. V was cut by 4 bases and J by 3 bases, with 13 bases left in between. This clonotype was detected many times. Its antigen remains unidentified. Building the TCR beta libraries relied on iRepertoire HTBI primers, and CDR3 regions underwent Arm-PCR. From the multiplex PCR reads, TCRdb called clonotypes with MiXCR, one entry per CDR3 protein. Among about 460,000 distinct CDR3 sequences listed, around 15% were seen once. These records were also assigned to another study, of T cells in Graves' hyperthyroidism and ophthalmopathy. From that second work: Most expanded thyroid clonotypes above 0.001 recurred in blood.

This specimen was peripheral blood mononuclear cells (PBMCs), taken at new diagnosis, from a patient treated with antithyroid drugs. The receptor was derived from a woman in her forties or fifties with Graves disease. V usage is TRBV5-1 and J usage is TRBJ2-5; D could derive from TRBD1 or TRBD2 (5 bases each). CDR3 nucleotide sequence: TGCGCCAGCAGCCCCCGGGACGGCAAAGAGACCCAGTACTTC. Translation gives CASSPRDGKETQYF.